The following is a T cell receptor beta chain sequence with its context. Its specificity is not known. Generation of TCR beta libraries employed quantitative 5'-RACE incorporating molecular barcodes. TCRdb re-called the 5' RACE reads with MiXCR, one entry per CDR3 protein. There are approximately 550,000 distinct CDR3 sequences in the sample; 9.5% to 15% occur only once, and around 7% lies in the top ten. The sample is drawn from a study of CD8 T cells in ankylosing spondylitis. Whole-study findings and limits: Matched ankylosing spondylitis synovial fluid reportedly contained a significantly enriched population of disease-linked clones. Blood from ankylosing spondylitis patients appeared to carry a characteristic roughly 8-variant TCR beta motif.

Looked up from germline, CDR1 is MGHDK and CDR2 is SYGVNS. The germline V and J ends were trimmed by 7 bases and 1 base, with 15 bases remaining between them. The CDR3 has 15 amino acids. This TCR derives from a male donor with ankylosing spondylitis. The V and J genes are TRBV25-1 and TRBJ2-3, with no clear D. Source material: blood, either unsorted or a sorted T cell fraction (not recorded which). The CDR3 sequence: CASIDGGSGTDTQYF. The CDR3 bases are TGTGCCAGCATCGATGGCGGCTCGGGCACAGATACGCAGTATTTT.